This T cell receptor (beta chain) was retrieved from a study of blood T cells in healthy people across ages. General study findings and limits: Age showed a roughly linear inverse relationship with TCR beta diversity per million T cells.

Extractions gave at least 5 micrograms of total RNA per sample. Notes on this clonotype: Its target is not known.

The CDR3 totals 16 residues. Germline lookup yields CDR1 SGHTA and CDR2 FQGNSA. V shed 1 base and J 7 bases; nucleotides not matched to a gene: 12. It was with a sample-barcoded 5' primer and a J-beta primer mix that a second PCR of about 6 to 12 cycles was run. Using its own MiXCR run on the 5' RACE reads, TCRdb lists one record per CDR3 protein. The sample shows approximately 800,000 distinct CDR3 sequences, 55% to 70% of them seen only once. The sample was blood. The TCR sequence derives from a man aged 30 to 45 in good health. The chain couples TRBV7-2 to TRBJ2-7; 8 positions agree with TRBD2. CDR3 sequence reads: CASSLVSSGLYNEQYF. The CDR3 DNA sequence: TGTGCCAGCAGCTTAGTGTCTAGCGGGTTATACAATGAGCAGTACTTC.